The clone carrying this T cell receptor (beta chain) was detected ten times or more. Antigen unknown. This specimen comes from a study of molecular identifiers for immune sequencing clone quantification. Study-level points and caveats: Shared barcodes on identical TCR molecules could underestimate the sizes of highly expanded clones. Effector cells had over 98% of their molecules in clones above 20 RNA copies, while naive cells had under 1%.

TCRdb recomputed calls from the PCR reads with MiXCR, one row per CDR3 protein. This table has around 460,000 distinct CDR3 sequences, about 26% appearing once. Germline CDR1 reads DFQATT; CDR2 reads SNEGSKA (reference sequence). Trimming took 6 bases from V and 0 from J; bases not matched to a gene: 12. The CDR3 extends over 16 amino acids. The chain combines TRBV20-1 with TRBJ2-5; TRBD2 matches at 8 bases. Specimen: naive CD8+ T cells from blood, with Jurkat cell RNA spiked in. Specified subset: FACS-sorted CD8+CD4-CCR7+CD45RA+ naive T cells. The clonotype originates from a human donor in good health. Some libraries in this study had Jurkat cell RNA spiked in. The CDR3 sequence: CSAAQLAGRYQETQYF. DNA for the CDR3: TGCAGTGCCGCACAATTAGCGGGGAGGTACCAAGAGACCCAGTACTTC.